This is a list of T cell receptor beta chains from one sample in a study of cytomegalovirus exposure and HLA in healthy donors. Libraries were prepared by immunoSEQ multiplex PCR; TCRdb keeps only in-frame clonotypes and omits some of them. The repertoire includes approximately 56,000 clones, more than 80% of them detected once, and roughly 1.2% sits in the top ten. Sequenced input: PBMCs. The origin of the receptors is a man between 18 and 35 years old in good health and CMV-seronegative. The CDR3 runs from the conserved cysteine through the conserved F or W. A D gene is named only where the DNA matches it firmly. The size of a clone is reported for some rows only, either as once, few or many, or as a class for expanded clones.

v_gene	d_gene	j_gene	abundance	CDR3nt	CDR3aa
TRBV5-1	-	TRBJ2-4	once	TGCGCCAGCACGGCCCGCCCCGGGGACATTCAGTACTTC	CASTARPGDIQYF
TRBV15	-	TRBJ2-1	-	TGTGCCACCAGCAGAGTGGGGGGTTCTGGGGAATACAATGAGCAGTTCTTC	CATSRVGGSGEYNEQFF
TRBV18	-	TRBJ1-5	-	TGTGCCAGCTCTCCTTCTGGGCAGGGTTATAGCAATCAGCCCCAGCATTTT	CASSPSGQGYSNQPQHF
TRBV5-1	TRBD1	TRBJ2-7	-	TGCGCCAGCAGCTCCCAGGGGGCTAGCTACGAGCAGTACTTC	CASSSQGASYEQYF
TRBV4-1	-	TRBJ2-3	-	TGCGCCAGCAGAACCACGGGAAGCACAGATACGCAGTATTTT	CASRTTGSTDTQYF
TRBV6-4	-	TRBJ1-2	-	TGTGCCAGCAGTGGGACACCGGGCTATGGCTACACCTTC	CASSGTPGYGYTF
TRBV5-1	-	TRBJ2-1	-	TGCGCCAGCAGCTCCGGGACAATATACAATGAGCAGTTCTTC	CASSSGTIYNEQFF
TRBV7-9	-	TRBJ1-2	-	TGTGCCAGCAGCCCACCGGGAGGGGGGAGCTATGGCTACACCTTC	CASSPPGGGSYGYTF
TRBV12-5	TRBD2	TRBJ2-3	-	TGTGCTAGTGGTTTGGCGGGAGGGCCCCCAGATACGCAGTATTTT	CASGLAGGPPDTQYF
TRBV11-2	-	TRBJ1-2	-	TGTGCCAGCAGCATCAGAAACGGCTACACCTTC	CASSIRNGYTF
TRBV5-4	TRBD1	TRBJ2-5	-	TGTGCCAGCAGCCCGTGGACAGGGGGCCTTTACCAAGAGACCCAGTACTTC	CASSPWTGGLYQETQYF
TRBV5-1	TRBD2	TRBJ2-3	-	TGCGCCAGCAGCTTGGAGCCTAGCGGGATGGGCACAGATACGCAGTATTTT	CASSLEPSGMGTDTQYF
TRBV25-1	TRBD2	TRBJ2-1	-	TGTGCCAGCAGTCAGACTAGCGGGAACTCCTACAATGAGCAGTTCTTC	CASSQTSGNSYNEQFF
TRBV18	-	TRBJ1-5	-	TGTGCCAGCTCATCTGACAAAAATCAGCCCCAGCATTTT	CASSSDKNQPQHF
TRBV4-3	TRBD1	TRBJ2-7	-	TGCGCCAGCAGCCGCTATTTTTCTCAGGGACAGTCGACCTACGAGCAGTACTTC	CASSRYFSQGQSTYEQYF
TRBV7-8	-	TRBJ2-5	-	TGTGCCAGCAGGGATAGTTCTAGCCAGACCCAGTACTTC	CASRDSSSQTQYF
TRBV6-6	TRBD1	TRBJ1-3	-	TGTGCCAGCAGTTTCGGACAGGGTGGAAACACCATATATTTT	CASSFGQGGNTIYF
TRBV7-2	-	TRBJ1-5	-	TGTGCCAGCAGCCCGGACGGGAGATATAGCAATCAGCCCCAGCATTTT	CASSPDGRYSNQPQHF
TRBV5-1	-	TRBJ2-7	-	TGCGCCAGCAGCTCGAGAGGGGGCGAGCAGTACTTC	CASSSRGGEQYF
TRBV9	-	TRBJ2-3	-	TGTGCCAGCAGCGCCGCGGCTCCTGTGGCCACAGATACGCAGTATTTT	CASSAAAPVATDTQYF
TRBV7-9	-	TRBJ2-5	-	TGTGCCAGCAGCCCGGACAGAAGAGCACAAGAGACCCAGTACTTC	CASSPDRRAQETQYF
TRBV19	TRBD2	TRBJ2-7	-	TGTGCCAGTAGTATCGGTCTAGCGGGAGGGACGGAGCAGTACTTC	CASSIGLAGGTEQYF
TRBV5-4	-	TRBJ1-1	-	TGTGCCAGCAGCTTGGATTTGGGACTGGTTGAAGCTTTCTTT	CASSLDLGLVEAFF
TRBV6-6	-	TRBJ2-1	-	TGTGCCAGCAGTCCCGACAGGTCCAACAATGAGCAGTTCTTC	CASSPDRSNNEQFF
TRBV6-1	-	TRBJ1-2	-	TGTGCCAGCACCGCTGGACAGCCCTTCTTCTATGGCTACACCTTC	CASTAGQPFFYGYTF
TRBV2	-	TRBJ2-5	-	TGTGCCAGCAGCCACAGGGAAGGGGAGACCCAGTACTTC	CASSHREGETQYF
TRBV27	-	TRBJ2-1	once	TGTGCCAGCAGTTTAAGGACGGGAAATGAGCAGTTCTTC	CASSLRTGNEQFF
TRBV6-1	TRBD1	TRBJ1-1	-	TGTGCCAGTAAGGACAGGGTGGGCACTGAAGCTTTCTTT	CASKDRVGTEAFF
TRBV5-1	TRBD1	TRBJ1-1	once	TGCGCCAGCAGCACGGACAGGGGGCCGGTACTGAACACTGAAGCTTTCTTT	CASSTDRGPVLNTEAFF
TRBV4-3	-	TRBJ1-3	-	TGCGCCAGCAGCCATGCCGGGGGGAACTCTGGAAACACCATATATTTT	CASSHAGGNSGNTIYF
TRBV27	TRBD1	TRBJ2-7	-	TGTGCCAGCAGAACGGGGACAGCACGTGGGCAGTACTTC	CASRTGTARGQYF
TRBV11-2	-	TRBJ2-3	-	TGTGCCAGCAGCCGGACGACAGGAACTAGCACAGATACGCAGTATTTT	CASSRTTGTSTDTQYF
TRBV2	TRBD2	TRBJ2-7	-	TGTGCCAGCAGTGCCCGACTTGGGACTAGTTCCTACGAGCAGTACTTC	CASSARLGTSSYEQYF
TRBV9	-	TRBJ1-1	-	TGTGCCAGCGGCTCAAACACTGAAGCTTTCTTT	CASGSNTEAFF
TRBV19	TRBD2	TRBJ2-7	few	TGTGCCAGTAGTGCGGGACTAGCGGGAGCCTACGAGCAGTACTTC	CASSAGLAGAYEQYF
TRBV2	-	TRBJ2-4	-	TGTGCCAGCAGTGACCCGGAGCTTAAAAACATTCAGTACTTC	CASSDPELKNIQYF
TRBV28	-	TRBJ2-1	-	TGTGCCAGCAGTTCGGGACTTAAGTTCTTC	CASSSGLKFF
TRBV28	TRBD1	TRBJ1-5	-	TGTGCCAGCAGACGACAGGGCGATGTACTGAACCAGCCCCAGCATTTT	CASRRQGDVLNQPQHF
TRBV4-3	-	TRBJ1-3	-	TGCGCCAGCAGCCAGGACGCGGACTTCTCTGGAAACACCATATATTTT	CASSQDADFSGNTIYF
TRBV7-2	TRBD2	TRBJ2-7	-	TGTGCCAGCAGCGTCGGGACTAGCGTTTACGAGCAGTACTTC	CASSVGTSVYEQYF
TRBV4-1	-	TRBJ1-5	-	TGCGCCAGCAGCCGGGAGCGGGATCAGCCCCAGCATTTT	CASSRERDQPQHF
TRBV2	TRBD1	TRBJ2-2	-	TGTGCCAGCAGAGTGACAGGGGAACTAAAGAACACCGGGGAGCTGTTTTTT	CASRVTGELKNTGELFF
TRBV4-3	-	TRBJ2-1	-	TGCGCCAGCAGCCTATCCAGGCTAGCCGCCTCCTACAATGAGCAGTTCTTC	CASSLSRLAASYNEQFF
TRBV5-1	-	TRBJ2-5	-	TGCGCCAGCAGTTACAACGGGGAGACCCAGTACTTC	CASSYNGETQYF
TRBV4-3	-	TRBJ2-1	-	TGCGCCAGCAGCCAAGATCCTTCCTACAATGAGCAGTTCTTC	CASSQDPSYNEQFF
TRBV18	TRBD1	TRBJ2-3	-	TGTGCCAGCTCACCGGGACAGGGAGGCACAGATACGCAGTATTTT	CASSPGQGGTDTQYF
TRBV6-5	TRBD2	TRBJ2-7	-	TGTGCCAGCAGTTACTCTGCGGGAGGGCCCTACGAGCAGTACTTC	CASSYSAGGPYEQYF
TRBV5-4	TRBD1	TRBJ2-5	-	TGTGCCAGCAGCGGAAGGACAGGGGCCCAGGGGACCCAGTACTTC	CASSGRTGAQGTQYF
TRBV11-2	-	TRBJ2-2	-	TGTGCCAGCAGGGCTACTAGGAAGCTGTTTTTT	CASRATRKLFF
TRBV7-2	-	TRBJ2-5	-	TGTGCCAGCAGCTTCTCAGGGCTGCAAGAGACCCAGTACTTC	CASSFSGLQETQYF
TRBV11-3	-	TRBJ2-1	-	TGTGCCAGCAGTTACGCCTACAGGGAAAATGAGCAGTTCTTC	CASSYAYRENEQFF
TRBV27	-	TRBJ2-7	-	TGTGCCAGCAGTTTTTATGGGAGGCCCCACGAGCAGTACTTC	CASSFYGRPHEQYF